The 25 T cell receptor beta chains listed next were all sequenced from one sample in a study of blood T cell repertoires in COVID-19. Libraries were prepared by immunoSEQ multiplex PCR; TCRdb keeps only in-frame clonotypes and omits some of them. The sample lists about 110,000 clones; 71% were seen once. Specimen: peripheral blood. The receptors were sampled from a human donor with acute or convalescent COVID-19. The donor label of this sample is uncertain.

This clone was observed a handful of times. The chain links TRBV19 to TRBJ2-7, with 9 nucleotides matching TRBD1. CDR1 and CDR2 (germline): LNHDA, SQIVND (reference sequence). The CDR3 extends over 14 amino acids. V lost 7 bases to trimming and J lost 4 bases; unmatched junction nucleotides: 8. Here the CDR3 DNA reads TGTGCCAGTAACCATGGGACAGGGACTTACGAGCAGTACTTC. Its translation is CASNHGTGTYEQYF.

This clone was recorded only once. The chain links TRBV21-1 to TRBJ1-5; TRBD1, the table's D call, was not compared with the DNA. TRBV21-1 is annotated as a pseudogene. The CDR3 consists of 16 residues. The chain's CDR3 is CASSKALRGGGQPQHF. In nucleotides, the CDR3 is TGTGCCAGCAGCAAAGCGCTCAGGGGCGGCGGTCAGCCCCAGCATTTT.

The chain employs TRBV29-1 and TRBJ1-1; 7 nucleotides match TRBD1. The J segment lost 3 bases and the V segment lost 5 bases, leaving 6 bases of the junction unmatched. The CDR3 length is 13 residues. The germline gives CDR1 SQVTM, CDR2 ANQGSEA. The CDR3 region has the DNA TGCAGCGTTAGACAGGGAGGACACACTGAAGCTTTCTTT. It is translated as CSVRQGGHTEAFF.

The CDR3 DNA is TGTGCCACCCGTTCGTTGATTACAGGGACGCAGTATTTT. Protein: CATRSLITGTQYF. The chain is built from TRBV24-1 and TRBJ2-3; TRBD1 is a possible D gene (6 bases). The CDR3 runs 13 residues. Germline values: CDR1 KGHDR, CDR2 SFDVKD. Trimming stripped 9 bases from V and 9 bases from J, with 18 bases between.

This clone came up a few times. The chain uses TRBV12-3 or TRBV12-4 and TRBJ1-2, with D possibly matching TRBD1 (6 bases). The CDR3 loop spans 13 amino acids. V shed 4 bases and J shed 4 bases, with 10 bases lying between them. CDR3 in amino acids: CASSSTGFYGYTF. CDR3 in DNA: TGTGCCAGCAGTTCCACAGGGTTCTATGGCTACACCTTC.

This clone appeared once. The V call is TRBV2, the J call TRBJ1-4, with 9 bases identical to TRBD1. Germline-derived CDR1 and CDR2 are SNHLY and FYNNEI. The J segment lost 5 bases and the V segment lost 8 bases, leaving 6 bases of the junction unmatched. This CDR3 is 14 amino acids long. In nucleotides, the CDR3 is TGTGCCAGCTCCCCGGGACAGGGAAATGAAAAACTGTTTTTT. Its protein is CASSPGQGNEKLFF.

V and J are TRBV19 and TRBJ2-3, with 8 bases identical to TRBD2. Germline CDR1 LNHDA, CDR2 SQIVND (reference sequence). The junction had 4 bases not matched to a gene; V was cut back by 3 bases and J by 2 bases. This CDR3 has 15 amino acids. CDR3 coding DNA: TGTGCCAGTAGTATTGGAGCGGGGGACACAGATACGCAGTATTTT. Its protein is CASSIGAGDTDTQYF.

The chain uses TRBV6-5 and TRBJ2-7, with 12 positions matching TRBD1. The ends lost 7 bases at V and 4 bases at J; junction bases unmatched: 8. This CDR3 contains 15 residues. Germline CDR1 reads MNHEY; CDR2 reads SVGAGI. CDR3 DNA: TGTGCCAGCAACCAAGGGACAGGGGGCAAATACGAGCAGTACGTC. Residues: CASNQGTGGKYEQYV.

V usage is TRBV6-2 or TRBV6-3 and J usage is TRBJ2-7; D gene unclear. Germline CDR1 and CDR2: MNHEY and SVGEGT. The CDR3 loop spans 13 amino acids. The V end lost 0 bases, the J end lost 3 bases, and 6 bases lay between the germline ends. In DNA, the CDR3 is TGTGCCAGCAGTTACTCTGACAACTACGAGCAGTACGTC. Its translation: CASSYSDNYEQYV.

The chain links TRBV12-5 to TRBJ2-5, with 10 bases identical to TRBD2. The germline CDR1 and CDR2 sequences are LGHNT and FRNRAP. The CDR3 totals 17 residues. With V trimmed by 0 bases and J by 1 base, 5 bases remained unmatched. CDR3 in amino acids: CASGLVLAGELQETQYF. The CDR3 nucleotides are TGTGCTAGTGGTTTGGTCCTAGCGGGGGAACTCCAAGAGACCCAGTACTTC.

The V gene is TRBV28, the J gene TRBJ1-3; weak D call: TRBD1 (6 bases). Trimming cost V 3 bases and J 4 bases, with 13 bases left between them. The length of the CDR3 is 15 residues. From germline, CDR1 is MDHEN and CDR2 SYDVKM. The CDR3 sequence: CASSLVQGEGNTIYF. As DNA, the CDR3 is TGTGCCAGCAGTTTGGTACAGGGAGAGGGAAACACCATATATTTT.

The chain links TRBV3-1 (or the pseudogene TRBV3-2) to TRBJ2-7; D is possibly TRBD1 (5 bases). Trimming removed 6 bases from V and 2 bases from J, with 11 bases in between. There are 13 residues in the CDR3. Germline V lookup: CDR1 LGHDT, CDR2 YNNKEL (reference sequence). The CDR3, as DNA: TGTGCCAGCAGGGAGACAGCCACCTACGAGCAGTACTTC. Protein sequence: CASRETATYEQYF.

The chain uses TRBV5-1 and TRBJ2-2; D unclear. V was shortened by 0 bases and J by 5 bases, with 17 bases between the two germline ends. Germline V gene data show CDR1 as SGHRS and CDR2 as YFSETQ. The CDR3 consists of 17 residues. CDR3 sequence reads: CASSLDGPEKRTGELFF. CDR3 nucleotide sequence: TGCGCCAGCAGCTTGGACGGTCCAGAAAAGCGAACCGGGGAGCTGTTTTTT.

The chain recombines TRBV27 with TRBJ1-1; D call uncertain. Germline V lookup: CDR1 MNHEY, CDR2 SMNVEV (reference sequence). V gave up 6 bases and J gave up 3 bases, with 14 bases separating them. The CDR3 has 14 amino acids. The CDR3 loop is CASSTRLSDTEAFF. CDR3 sequence (DNA): TGTGCCAGCAGCACCCGTTTGAGTGACACTGAAGCTTTCTTT.

The gene calls are TRBV27 and TRBJ1-1; 7 positions agree with TRBD1. V lost 4 bases, J lost 5 bases, and 13 bases stayed unmatched. Germline assignment: CDR1 MNHEY and CDR2 SMNVEV (reference sequence). The CDR3 totals 16 residues. CDR3 nucleotide sequence: TGTGCCAGCAGTTGGGACAGTACAACTGGGGTTACTGAAGCTTTCTTT. Translation gives CASSWDSTTGVTEAFF.

This clone was picked up a small number of times. The rearrangement uses TRBV7-2 and TRBJ1-2; 8 bases map to TRBD1. V shed 6 bases and J 7 bases; nucleotides not matched to a gene: 7. Germline loops: CDR1 SGHTA, CDR2 FQGNSA. This CDR3 comprises 13 residues. The CDR3 is CASSKDRVAGYTF. The DNA of the CDR3 is TGTGCCAGCAGTAAGGACAGGGTAGCTGGCTACACCTTC.

The chain joins TRBV2 to TRBJ2-5, with 8 bases aligning to TRBD1. The CDR3 is made up of 14 amino acids. CDR1 and CDR2 from the germline V gene are SNHLY and FYNNEI. V shed 5 bases and J 0 bases; nucleotides not matched to a gene: 2. The CDR3 loop reads CASSYRGYQETQYF. The CDR3, as DNA: TGTGCCAGCAGTTACAGGGGGTACCAAGAGACCCAGTACTTC.

V usage is TRBV6-1 and J usage is TRBJ1-5; D ambiguous. The V gene lost 0 bases and the J gene lost 0 bases, with 3 bases spanning the gap. Per germline, CDR1 MNHNS and CDR2 SASEGT. The length of the CDR3 is 14 residues. CDR3 sequence: CASSEAASNQPQHF. DNA for the CDR3: TGTGCCAGCAGTGAAGCGGCTAGCAATCAGCCCCAGCATTTT.

The V gene is TRBV29-1, the J gene TRBJ1-1; D unclear. This CDR3 contains 12 residues. CDR1 is SQVTM, CDR2 ANQGSEA, per germline. V was cut by 4 bases and J by 10 bases, with 16 bases left in between. The CDR3 loop is CSVGSNAEGAFF. CDR3 DNA: TGCAGCGTTGGTTCTAACGCGGAGGGAGCTTTCTTT.

This chain uses TRBV2 with TRBJ2-5; the D is unclear. CDR3 size: 13 residues. Trimming pared 4 bases from V and 2 bases from J, leaving 8 bases between. Germline V lookup: CDR1 SNHLY, CDR2 FYNNEI. In nucleotides, the CDR3 is TGTGCCAGCAGTGGGGCTATGCAAGAGACCCAGTACTTC. It is translated as CASSGAMQETQYF. The full variable domain, completed using reference TRBV2 and TRBJ2-5, is EPEVTQTPSHQVTQMGQEVILRCVPISNHLYFYWYRQILGQKVEFLVSFYNNEISEKSEIFDDQFSVERPDGSNFTLKIRSTKLEDSAMYFCASSGAMQETQYFGPGTRLLVL.

This clone occurred once. Here the CDR3 reads CASSFPAGDPGTGELFF. In DNA form, the CDR3 reads TGCGCCAGCAGCTTTCCAGCGGGGGACCCGGGCACCGGGGAGCTGTTTTTT. The chain combines TRBV5-1 with TRBJ2-2, with 8 bases lining up with TRBD2. V gave up 2 bases and J gave up 4 bases; unmatched junction bases: 10. Germline-derived CDR1 and CDR2 are SGHRS and YFSETQ. The length of the CDR3 is 17 residues.

This clone was detected only once. The chain combines TRBV3-1 (or the pseudogene TRBV3-2) with TRBJ2-5; the match to TRBD2 covers 8 bases. CDR1 and CDR2 (germline): LGHDT, YNNKEL (reference sequence). The CDR3 covers 20 residues. Trimming took 0 bases from V and 3 from J; bases not matched to a gene: 18. The CDR3 DNA follows: TGTGCCAGCAGCCAAGATGATGCTTTTTTGGGTAGCGGGAAGAAAGAGACCCAGTACTTC. Amino acid sequence: CASSQDDAFLGSGKKETQYF.

CDR3 in DNA: TGTGCCAGCAGTTTAAGGGGGTGGTACACCTTC. This translates into CASSLRGWYTF. V usage is TRBV12-3 or TRBV12-4 and J usage is TRBJ1-2; weak D call: TRBD1 (6 bases). This CDR3 is 11 amino acids long. With 2 bases removed from V and 11 bases from J, the gap between germline ends came to 9 bases.

This clone appeared a single time. This sequence joins TRBV5-1 and TRBJ1-1, with 8 bases aligning to TRBD1. The CDR3 has 15 residues. In germline, CDR1 is SGHRS, CDR2 YFSETQ. J was trimmed by 5 bases and V by 2 bases; bases with no gene match: 8. The CDR3 loop reads CASSFLQGVGTEAFF. DNA of the CDR3: TGCGCCAGCAGCTTCTTACAGGGGGTAGGGACTGAAGCTTTCTTT.

The chain has TRBV29-1 and TRBJ1-5; 10 nucleotides line up with TRBD1. Looked up from germline, CDR1 is SQVTM and CDR2 is ANQGSEA. J lost 2 bases, V lost 4 bases, and 11 bases had no gene match. This CDR3 comprises 17 residues. The CDR3 region has the DNA TGCAGCGTTGCAAGGGACAGGGGCCATTCGTGCAATCAGCCCCAGCATTTT. Translated, it gives CSVARDRGHSCNQPQHF.